The sequence of this T cell receptor beta chain was determined in a study of T cells in Graves' hyperthyroidism and ophthalmopathy. Across the whole study: Peripheral blood was secured at the point of initial diagnosis, before any treatment.

This CDR3 is built from 12 residues. Germline V lookup: CDR1 SGHRS, CDR2 YFSETQ. Details on this clonotype: Its antigen is not identified. The junction departs from the called germline gene at one end, perhaps through a read error.

Amplified regions were TCR beta CDR3 sequences from RNA transcripts. RT-PCR in the first round (using the HTBI primer set) targeted the TCR CDR3. From the multiplex PCR reads, TCRdb called clonotypes with MiXCR, one entry per CDR3 protein. The data hold 500,000 to 800,000 distinct CDR3 sequences, with about 15% observed a single time. Study-wide findings and caveats: Expanded thyroid clonotypes (above 0.001) were mostly also found in blood. A 13 V-J model separated ophthalmopathy from stable hyperthyroidism.

This clonotype was obtained from a woman between 50 and 59 years old with Graves' ophthalmopathy. The chain is built from TRBV5-1 and TRBJ2-3; no definite D call. Sequencing input: blood. CDR3 coding DNA: TGCGCCAGCAGCTTGGTTCTTGATACGCGGTATTTT. Its protein product is CASSLVLDTRYF.